This T cell receptor (beta chain) was identified in a study of blood T cell repertoires in COVID-19. Study in general: Acute and convalescent COVID-19 samples came from the United States, Italy and Spain.

The germline V and J ends were trimmed by 5 bases and 1 base, with 14 bases remaining between them. This CDR3 contains 16 residues. Germline V gene lookup returns CDR1 MRHNA and CDR2 SNTAGT. A single count supports this clone. Original methodology: Estimation of nucleated cell counts relied on the amplification of reference gene primers. TCRdb's copy holds only in-frame clones and misses some; the assay was immunoSEQ multiplex PCR. The D gene and trimming were derived from the DNA, and the V and J assignments and clone size from that table. The table shows over 60,000 clones, with around 90% occurring only once.

The sample comprised peripheral blood. This receptor was obtained from an elderly woman with active COVID-19. The chain employs TRBV6-4 and TRBJ2-2; tentatively, D is TRBD1 (6 bases). The CDR3 bases are TGTGCCAGCAGTCTTAATAACAGGGAGAACACCGGGGAGCTGTTTTTT. It codes for CASSLNNRENTGELFF.